This T cell receptor beta chain is from a study of blood T cell repertoires in COVID-19. The V gene's germline CDR1 is SGDLS and CDR2 YYNGEE. Trimming removed 4 bases from V and 3 bases from J, with 10 bases in between. The CDR3 totals 13 residues. TCRdb's table, derived via immunoSEQ multiplex PCR, lists solely in-frame clones and lacks some. The sample carries some 240,000 clones, approximately 91% recorded once. This receptor was identified in a man aged 55 to 69 who had recovered from COVID-19. The chain joins TRBV9 to TRBJ1-1; a possible D gene is TRBD1 (5 bases). Sequenced: peripheral blood. CDR3 nucleotides: TGTGCCAGCAGCCCTGACAGAGACACTGAAGCTTTCTTT. It is translated as CASSPDRDTEAFF. The full variable domain, with the rest looked up from reference TRBV9 and TRBJ1-1, is DSGVTQTPKHLITATGQRVTLRCSPRSGDLSVYWYQQSLDQGLQFLIQYYNGEERAKGNILERFSAQQFPDLHSELNLSSLELGDSALYFCASSPDRDTEAFFGQGTRLTVV.